The next 14 T cell receptor beta chains were all read from a single sample in a study of control samples from healthy donors and cancer patients (dated by TCRdb to 2018 to 2020). Library construction relied on the immunoSEQ multiplex PCR assay. Not all clones reach the TCRdb copy of this immuneACCESS table, which keeps in-frame sequences only. Checked studies attribute under half of the gap to unresolved V genes and leave the rest unexplained. This sample is represented by about 67,000 clones; more than 75% of them were singletons. The ten largest clones capture approximately 2.5% of the sample. Sequencing input: PBMCs. The source of these receptors is a woman in her forties or fifties with head and neck cancer.

The rearrangement links TRBV6-1 to TRBJ2-7; TRBD2 agrees at 9 bases. J was trimmed by 2 bases and V by 2 bases; bases with no gene match: 4. The CDR3 totals 15 residues. Germline V CDR1 and CDR2: MNHNS, SASEGT. CDR3 sequence: CASSESSGATYEQYF. In nucleotides, the CDR3 is TGTGCCAGCAGTGAATCTAGCGGGGCAACCTACGAGCAGTACTTC.

The chain carries TRBV2 and TRBJ2-7; 10 bases align to TRBD1. Trimming cost V 7 bases and J 6 bases; bases outside gene matches: 6. The CDR3 runs to 13 residues. Germline CDR1 reads SNHLY; CDR2 reads FYNNEI. CDR3 loop: CASKGQGLGEQYF. The CDR3 nucleotides are TGTGCCAGCAAGGGACAGGGGTTGGGCGAGCAGTACTTC.

The V and J genes are TRBV18 and TRBJ2-5; no reliable D call. The CDR3 extends over 14 amino acids. Germline V gene sequence: CDR1 KGHSH, CDR2 LQKENI. Trimming removed 5 bases at V and 1 base at J, with 11 bases between. This CDR3 is CASSSWILQETQYF. CDR3 DNA: TGTGCCAGCTCATCCTGGATACTCCAAGAGACCCAGTACTTC.

V is TRBV5-1 and J is TRBJ2-5; no clear D gene. Germline CDR1 reads SGHRS; CDR2 reads YFSETQ. The V gene lost 4 bases and the J gene lost 5 bases, with 15 bases spanning the gap. This CDR3 contains 14 residues. CDR3 sequence: CASSIGRQTETQYF. As DNA, the CDR3 is TGCGCCAGCAGCATCGGGCGGCAGACGGAGACCCAGTACTTC.

The chain joins TRBV5-1 to TRBJ1-1; D perhaps matches TRBD1 (6 bases). Between the trimmed V and J ends, which lost 2 bases and 1 base, there was a span of 12 bases. The CDR3 runs to 15 residues. CDR1 and CDR2 (germline): SGHRS, YFSETQ. The CDR3 DNA reads as TGCGCCAGCAGCTTTTTTGGGACACAGAACACTGAAGCTTTCTTT. It is translated as CASSFFGTQNTEAFF.

V gene TRBV6-6 combines with J gene TRBJ1-5; the match to TRBD1 covers 7 bases. This CDR3 region has 17 residues. J lost 6 bases, V lost 5 bases, and 16 bases had no gene match. From germline, CDR1 is MNHNY and CDR2 SVGAGI (reference sequence). DNA for the CDR3: TGTGCCAGCAGTCCCTCCAGGGCAGGGGGGGGAAGTCAGCCCCAGCATTTT. This sequence encodes CASSPSRAGGGSQPQHF.

The chain has TRBV28 and TRBJ2-1, with D possibly TRBD1 on 5 matching bases. The CDR3 has 14 residues. Germline values: CDR1 MDHEN, CDR2 SYDVKM. V lost 1 base to trimming and J lost 9 bases, with 13 bases between them. CDR3 in DNA: TGTGCCAGCAGTTTATTTAGGGGAAGGGGTGAGCAGTTCTTC. The encoded protein is CASSLFRGRGEQFF.

The rearrangement uses TRBV4-1 and TRBJ2-2; tentatively, D is TRBD2 (6 bases). The CDR3 extends over 17 amino acids. Trimming removed 0 bases from V and 0 bases from J, with 11 bases in between. CDR1 is MGHRA and CDR2 is YSYEKL in the germline V gene. The CDR3 DNA is TGCGCCAGCAGCCAAGATGGGGGGTCGTCGAACACCGGGGAGCTGTTTTTT. Translating it yields CASSQDGGSSNTGELFF.

This rearrangement joins TRBV5-6 to TRBJ1-4; TRBD1 is a possible D gene (5 bases). V shed 0 bases and J shed 8 bases, with 11 bases lying between them. Germline V gene data show CDR1 as SGHDT and CDR2 as YYEEEE. The CDR3 loop spans 14 amino acids. The CDR3 loop reads CASSLAGQGEKLFF. The DNA of the CDR3 is TGTGCCAGCAGCTTGGCCGGGCAGGGAGAAAAACTGTTTTTT.

V and J are TRBV4-3 and TRBJ2-4, with 7 bases that match TRBD1. The CDR3 has 13 residues. V shed 2 bases and J 10 bases; nucleotides not matched to a gene: 5. The V gene's germline CDR1 is LGHNA and CDR2 YSLEER. In DNA form, the CDR3 reads TGCGCCAGCAGCCAACATTTGACAGGGATTCAGTACTTC. It encodes CASSQHLTGIQYF.

This clone was seen only once. The V and J genes are TRBV5-1 and TRBJ2-1; D uncertain. The CDR3 contains 12 residues. V was shortened by 4 bases and J by 9 bases, with 11 bases between the two germline ends. Germline-derived CDR1 and CDR2 are SGHRS and YFSETQ. The chain's CDR3 is CASSQALGEQFF. CDR3 DNA sequence: TGCGCCAGCAGCCAGGCCTTAGGTGAGCAGTTCTTC.

The V call is TRBV7-2, the J call TRBJ1-2, with D perhaps matching TRBD1 (5 bases). There are 15 residues in the CDR3. Germline values: CDR1 SGHTA, CDR2 FQGNSA. The V and J ends lost 1 base and 7 bases respectively, with 16 bases between them. The CDR3: CASSLGGLWGSGYTF. In DNA, the CDR3 is TGTGCCAGCAGCTTAGGGGGCCTCTGGGGGAGTGGCTACACCTTC.

The chain joins TRBV10-2 to TRBJ2-2; D is possibly TRBD1 (6 bases). Germline V gene lookup returns CDR1 WSHSY and CDR2 SAAADI. CDR3 length equals 15 residues. The V end was cut by 1 base, the J end by 6 bases, with 12 bases between. CDR3 nucleotides: TGCGCCAGCAGTGAGTTGGGGGCCACCCCCGGGGAGCTGTTTTTT. It specifies CASSELGATPGELFF.

This chain connects TRBV27 to TRBJ1-1; 7 bases are a match to TRBD1. Per germline, CDR1 MNHEY and CDR2 SMNVEV (reference sequence). V shed 6 bases and J 0 bases; nucleotides not matched to a gene: 4. This CDR3 has 14 residues. This CDR3 is CASSGQALNTEAFF. CDR3 DNA sequence: TGTGCCAGCAGCGGACAGGCCCTGAACACTGAAGCTTTCTTT.